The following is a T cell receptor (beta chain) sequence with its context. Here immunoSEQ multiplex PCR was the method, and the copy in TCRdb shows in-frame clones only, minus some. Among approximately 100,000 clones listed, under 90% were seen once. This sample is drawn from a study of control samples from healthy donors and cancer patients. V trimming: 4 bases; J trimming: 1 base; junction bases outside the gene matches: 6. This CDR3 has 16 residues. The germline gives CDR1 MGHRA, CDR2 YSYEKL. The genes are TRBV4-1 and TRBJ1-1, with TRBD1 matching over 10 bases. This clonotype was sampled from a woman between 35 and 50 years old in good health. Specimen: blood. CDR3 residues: CASSPVGTGENTEAFF. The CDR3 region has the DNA TGCGCCAGCAGCCCCGTTGGGACAGGGGAGAACACTGAAGCTTTCTTT.